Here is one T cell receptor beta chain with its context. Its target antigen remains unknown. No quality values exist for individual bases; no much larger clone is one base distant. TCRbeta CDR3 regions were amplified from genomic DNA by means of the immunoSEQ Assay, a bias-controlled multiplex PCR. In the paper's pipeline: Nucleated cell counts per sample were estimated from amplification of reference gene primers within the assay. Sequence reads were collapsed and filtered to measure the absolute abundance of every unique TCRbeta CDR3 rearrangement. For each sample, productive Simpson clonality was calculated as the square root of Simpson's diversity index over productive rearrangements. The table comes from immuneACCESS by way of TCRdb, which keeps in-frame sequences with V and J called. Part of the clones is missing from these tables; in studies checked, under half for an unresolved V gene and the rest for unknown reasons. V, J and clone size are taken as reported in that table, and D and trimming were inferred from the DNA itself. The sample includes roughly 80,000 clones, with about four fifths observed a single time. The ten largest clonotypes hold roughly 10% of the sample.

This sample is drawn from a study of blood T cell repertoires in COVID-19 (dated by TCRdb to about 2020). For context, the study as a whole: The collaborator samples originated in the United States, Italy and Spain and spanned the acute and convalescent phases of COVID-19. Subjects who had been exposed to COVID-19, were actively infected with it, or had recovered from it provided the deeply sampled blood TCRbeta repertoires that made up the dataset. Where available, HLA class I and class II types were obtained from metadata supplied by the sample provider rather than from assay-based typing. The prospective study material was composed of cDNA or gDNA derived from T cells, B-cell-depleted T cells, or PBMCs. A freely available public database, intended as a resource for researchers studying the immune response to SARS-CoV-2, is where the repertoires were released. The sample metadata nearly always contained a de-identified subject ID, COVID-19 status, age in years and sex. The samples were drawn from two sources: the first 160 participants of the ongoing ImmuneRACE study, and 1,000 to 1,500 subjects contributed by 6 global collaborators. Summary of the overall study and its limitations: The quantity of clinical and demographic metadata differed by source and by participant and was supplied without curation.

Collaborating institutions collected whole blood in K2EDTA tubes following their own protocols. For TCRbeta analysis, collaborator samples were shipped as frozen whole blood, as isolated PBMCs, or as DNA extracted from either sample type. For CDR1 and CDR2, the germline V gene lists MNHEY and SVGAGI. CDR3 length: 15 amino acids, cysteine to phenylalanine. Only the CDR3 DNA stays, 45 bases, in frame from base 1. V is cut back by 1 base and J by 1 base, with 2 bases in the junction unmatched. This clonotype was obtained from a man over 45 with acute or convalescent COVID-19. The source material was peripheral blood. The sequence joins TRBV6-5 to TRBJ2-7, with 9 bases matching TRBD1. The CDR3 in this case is CASSYLGQGSYEQYF. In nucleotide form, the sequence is TGTGCCAGCAGTTACTTGGGACAGGGATCCTACGAGCAGTACTTC.